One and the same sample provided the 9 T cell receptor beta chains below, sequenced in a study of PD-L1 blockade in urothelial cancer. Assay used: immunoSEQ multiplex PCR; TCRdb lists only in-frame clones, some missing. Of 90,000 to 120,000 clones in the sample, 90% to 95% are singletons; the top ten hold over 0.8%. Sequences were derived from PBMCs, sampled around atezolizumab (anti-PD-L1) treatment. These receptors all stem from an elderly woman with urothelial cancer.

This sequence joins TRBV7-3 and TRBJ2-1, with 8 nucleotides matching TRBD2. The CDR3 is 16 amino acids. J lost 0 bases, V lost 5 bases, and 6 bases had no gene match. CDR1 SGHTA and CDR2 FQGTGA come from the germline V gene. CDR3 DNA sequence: TGTGCCAGCAGCGCCTCCGGGACTAGCTCCTACAATGAGCAGTTCTTC. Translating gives CASSASGTSSYNEQFF.

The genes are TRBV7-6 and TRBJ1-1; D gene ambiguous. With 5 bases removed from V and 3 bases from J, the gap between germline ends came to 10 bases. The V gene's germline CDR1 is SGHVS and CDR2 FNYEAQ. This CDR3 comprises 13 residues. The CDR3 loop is CASSASGDTEAFF. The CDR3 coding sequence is TGTGCCAGCAGCGCCTCCGGGGACACTGAAGCTTTCTTT.

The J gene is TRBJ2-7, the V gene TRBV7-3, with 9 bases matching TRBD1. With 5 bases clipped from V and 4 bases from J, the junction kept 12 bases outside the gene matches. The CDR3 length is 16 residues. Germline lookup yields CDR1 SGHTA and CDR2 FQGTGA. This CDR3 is CASSQKVGTGIYEQYF. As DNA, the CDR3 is TGTGCCAGCAGCCAAAAAGTCGGGACAGGGATATACGAGCAGTACTTC.

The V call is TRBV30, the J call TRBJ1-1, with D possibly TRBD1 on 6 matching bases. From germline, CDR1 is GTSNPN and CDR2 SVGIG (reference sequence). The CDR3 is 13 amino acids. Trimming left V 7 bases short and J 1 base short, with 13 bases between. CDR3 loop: CAFGQNSNTEAFF. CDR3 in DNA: TGTGCCTTTGGACAGAACTCGAACACTGAAGCTTTCTTT. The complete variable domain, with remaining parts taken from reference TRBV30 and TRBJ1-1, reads SQTIHQWPATLVQPVGSPLSLECTVEGTSNPNLYWYRQAAGRGLQLLFYSVGIGQISSEVPQNLSASRPQDRQFILSSKKLLLSDSGFYLCAFGQNSNTEAFFGQGTRLTVV.

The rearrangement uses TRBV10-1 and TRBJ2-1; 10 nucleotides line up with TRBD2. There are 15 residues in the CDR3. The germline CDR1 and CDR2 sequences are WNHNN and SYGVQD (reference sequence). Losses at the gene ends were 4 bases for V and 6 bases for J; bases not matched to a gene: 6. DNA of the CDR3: TGCGCCAGCAGTGCCCTAGGGACTAGCGTCAATGAGCAGTTCTTC. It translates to CASSALGTSVNEQFF.

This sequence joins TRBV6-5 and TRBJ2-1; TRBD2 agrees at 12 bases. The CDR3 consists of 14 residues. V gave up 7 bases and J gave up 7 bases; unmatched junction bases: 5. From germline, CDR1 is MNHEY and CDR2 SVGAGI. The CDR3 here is CASNLAGGWNEQFF. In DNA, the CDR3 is TGTGCCAGCAACCTAGCGGGAGGGTGGAATGAGCAGTTCTTC.

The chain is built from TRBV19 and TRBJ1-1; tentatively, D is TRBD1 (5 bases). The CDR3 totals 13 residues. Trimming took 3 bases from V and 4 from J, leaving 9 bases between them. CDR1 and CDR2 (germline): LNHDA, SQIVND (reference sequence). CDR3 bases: TGTGCCAGTAGTATGACAGATTTCACTGAAGCTTTCTTT. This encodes CASSMTDFTEAFF.

The CDR3 DNA is TGTGCCAGCAGCTCGCCCGGGACAGCAGATACGCAGTATTTT. It specifies CASSSPGTADTQYF. V is TRBV5-4 and J is TRBJ2-3; 7 bases fit TRBD1. In germline, CDR1 is SGHNT, CDR2 YYREEE (reference sequence). Trimming removed 3 bases from V and 4 bases from J; junction bases left unmatched: 5. This CDR3 is 14 amino acids long.

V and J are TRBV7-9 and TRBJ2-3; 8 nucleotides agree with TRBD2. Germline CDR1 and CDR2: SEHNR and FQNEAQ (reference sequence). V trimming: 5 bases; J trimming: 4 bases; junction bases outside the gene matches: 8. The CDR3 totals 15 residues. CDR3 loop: CASSPTAGVADTQYF. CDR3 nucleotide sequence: TGTGCCAGCAGCCCCACAGCGGGAGTGGCAGATACGCAGTATTTT.